What follows is one TCR beta chain and its context. Its target is not known. The data stem from a study of response to subunit inactivated influenza vaccine. Study outcomes and limitations: Each seasonal influenza vaccination recruits few new T cells, the authors suggested.

TCRdb used MiXCR to reprocess the RT-PCR reads, holding one entry per CDR3 protein. Of hundreds of thousands of distinct CDR3 sequences listed, 10% to 15% are singletons. This receptor was identified in a man aged 45-60 years who received an inactivated influenza vaccine. The material sequenced was PBMCs from blood, taken about 40 days after vaccination.

CDR3 sequence reads: CSARGTARTNQETQYF. CDR3 DNA sequence: TGCAGTGCTAGAGGTACGGCCCGGACTAACCAAGAGACCCAGTACTTC. The V gene is TRBV20-1, the J gene TRBJ2-5, with a weak D call TRBD2 (6 bases). Germline V lookup: CDR1 DFQATT, CDR2 SNEGSKA (reference sequence). The CDR3 totals 16 residues. V was cut by 1 base and J by 0 bases, with 15 bases left in between.